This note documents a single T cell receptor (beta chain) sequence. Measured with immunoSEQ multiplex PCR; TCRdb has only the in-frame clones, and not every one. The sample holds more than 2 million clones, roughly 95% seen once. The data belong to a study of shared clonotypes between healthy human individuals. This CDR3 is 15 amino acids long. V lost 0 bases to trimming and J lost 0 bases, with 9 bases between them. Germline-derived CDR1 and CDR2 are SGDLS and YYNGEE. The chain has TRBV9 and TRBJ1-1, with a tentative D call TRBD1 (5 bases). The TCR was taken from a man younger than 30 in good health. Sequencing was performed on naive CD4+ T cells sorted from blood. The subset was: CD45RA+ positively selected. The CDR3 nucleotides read TGTGCCAGCAGCGTAGTAGCACAGGTGAACACTGAAGCTTTCTTT. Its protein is CASSVVAQVNTEAFF.